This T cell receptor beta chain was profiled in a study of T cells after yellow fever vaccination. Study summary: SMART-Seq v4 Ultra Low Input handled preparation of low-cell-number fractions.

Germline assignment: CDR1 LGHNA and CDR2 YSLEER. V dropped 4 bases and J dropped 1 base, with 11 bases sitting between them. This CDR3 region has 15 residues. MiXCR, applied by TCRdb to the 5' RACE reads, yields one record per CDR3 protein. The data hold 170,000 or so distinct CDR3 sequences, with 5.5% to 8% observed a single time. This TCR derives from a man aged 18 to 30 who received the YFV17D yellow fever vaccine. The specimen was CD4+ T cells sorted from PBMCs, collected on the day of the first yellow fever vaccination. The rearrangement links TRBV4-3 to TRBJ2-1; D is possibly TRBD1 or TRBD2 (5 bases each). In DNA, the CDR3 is TGCGCCAGCAGCCCATTAGGGGAGTCCTACAATGAGCAGTTCTTC. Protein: CASSPLGESYNEQFF.